This entry concerns a single T cell receptor beta chain. The method was immunoSEQ multiplex PCR; TCRdb's version includes in-frame clones alone and lacks a portion of them. The sample has 120,000 or so clones, about nine tenths seen once. CDR1 is SEHNR and CDR2 is FQNEAQ in the germline V gene (reference sequence). This CDR3 is 15 amino acids long. The V and J ends lost 1 base and 8 bases, in that order; junction bases with no gene match: 7. The sample belongs to a study of control samples from healthy donors and cancer patients. The TCR was taken from a man aged 40-50 years in good health. The chain uses TRBV7-9 and TRBJ1-2; 10 nucleotides agree with TRBD1. Source material: blood. CDR3 DNA: TGTGCCAGCAGCTTAGGGGGACAGGGGATGGAAGGCTACACCTTC. This sequence encodes CASSLGGQGMEGYTF.